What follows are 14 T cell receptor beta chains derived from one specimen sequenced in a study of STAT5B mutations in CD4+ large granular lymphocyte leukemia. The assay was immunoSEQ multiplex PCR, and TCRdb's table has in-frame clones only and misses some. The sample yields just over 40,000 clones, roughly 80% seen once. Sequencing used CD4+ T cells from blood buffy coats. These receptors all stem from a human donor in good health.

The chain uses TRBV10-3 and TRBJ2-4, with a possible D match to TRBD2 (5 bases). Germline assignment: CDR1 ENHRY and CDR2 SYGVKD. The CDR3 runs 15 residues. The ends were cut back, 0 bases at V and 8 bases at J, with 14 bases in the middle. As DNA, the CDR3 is TGTGCCATCAGTGAGTCTCAGGCCGTGGAGGACATTCAGTACTTC. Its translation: CAISESQAVEDIQYF.

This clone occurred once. The CDR3 coding sequence is TGTGCCAGCACTCCCGGGAGCAGGGGGCCCCTCTATGGCTACACCTTC. Protein product: CASTPGSRGPLYGYTF. The genes are TRBV28 and TRBJ1-2, with TRBD1 identical over 8 bases. This CDR3 is built from 16 residues. Germline V lookup: CDR1 MDHEN, CDR2 SYDVKM. V lost 7 bases to trimming and J lost 4 bases; unmatched junction nucleotides: 14.

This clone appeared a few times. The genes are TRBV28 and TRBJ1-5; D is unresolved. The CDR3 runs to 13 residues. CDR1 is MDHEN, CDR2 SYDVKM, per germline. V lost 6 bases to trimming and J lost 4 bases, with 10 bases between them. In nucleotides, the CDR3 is TGTGCCAGCAGACCGGGAGGGAATCAGCCCCAGCATTTT. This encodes CASRPGGNQPQHF.

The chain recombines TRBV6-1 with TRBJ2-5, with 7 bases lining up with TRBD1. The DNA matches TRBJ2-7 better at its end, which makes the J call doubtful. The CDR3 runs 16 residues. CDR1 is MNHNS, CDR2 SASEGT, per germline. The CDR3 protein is CASSEWGTESSYEQYF. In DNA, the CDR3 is TGTGCCAGCAGTGAATGGGGGACAGAGAGCTCCTACGAGCAGTACTTC.

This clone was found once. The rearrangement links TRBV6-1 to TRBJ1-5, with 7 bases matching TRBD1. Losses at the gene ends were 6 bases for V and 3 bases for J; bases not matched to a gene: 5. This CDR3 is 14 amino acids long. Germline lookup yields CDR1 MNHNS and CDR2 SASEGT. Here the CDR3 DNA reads TGTGCCAGCAGCGTGACAGGGAACAATCAGCCCCAGCATTTT. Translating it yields CASSVTGNNQPQHF.

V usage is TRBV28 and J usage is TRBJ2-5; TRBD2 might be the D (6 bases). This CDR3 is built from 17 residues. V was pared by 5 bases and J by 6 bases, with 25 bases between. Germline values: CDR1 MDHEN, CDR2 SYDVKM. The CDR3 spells CASSLHGGGDRRQTQYF. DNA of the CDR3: TGTGCCAGCAGTCTTCACGGGGGTGGGGATCGAAGGCAGACCCAGTACTTC.

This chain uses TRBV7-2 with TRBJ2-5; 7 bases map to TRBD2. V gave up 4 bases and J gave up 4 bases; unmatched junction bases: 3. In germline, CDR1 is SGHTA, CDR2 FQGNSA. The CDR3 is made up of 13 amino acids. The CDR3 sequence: CASSSSGVETQYF. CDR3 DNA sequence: TGTGCCAGCAGCTCTAGCGGTGTAGAGACCCAGTACTTC.

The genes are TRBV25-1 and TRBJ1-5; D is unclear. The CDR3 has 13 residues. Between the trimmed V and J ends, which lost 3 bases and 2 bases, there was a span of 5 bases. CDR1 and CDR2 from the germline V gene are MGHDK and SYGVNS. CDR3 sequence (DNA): TGTGCCAGCAGTGAGGTGGGCAATCAGCCCCAGCATTTT. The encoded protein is CASSEVGNQPQHF.

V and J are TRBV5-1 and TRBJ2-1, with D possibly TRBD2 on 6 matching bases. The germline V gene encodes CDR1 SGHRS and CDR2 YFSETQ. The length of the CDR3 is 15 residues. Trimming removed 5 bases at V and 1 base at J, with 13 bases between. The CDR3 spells CASREQEGSYNEQFF. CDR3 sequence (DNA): TGCGCCAGCAGAGAACAGGAGGGGTCCTACAATGAGCAGTTCTTC.

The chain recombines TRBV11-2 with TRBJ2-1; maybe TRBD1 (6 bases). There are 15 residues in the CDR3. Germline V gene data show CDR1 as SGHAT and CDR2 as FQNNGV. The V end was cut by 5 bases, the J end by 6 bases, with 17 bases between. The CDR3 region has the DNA TGTGCCAGCAGCGCCCTTGGACAGACTTTCAATGAGCAGTTCTTC. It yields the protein CASSALGQTFNEQFF.

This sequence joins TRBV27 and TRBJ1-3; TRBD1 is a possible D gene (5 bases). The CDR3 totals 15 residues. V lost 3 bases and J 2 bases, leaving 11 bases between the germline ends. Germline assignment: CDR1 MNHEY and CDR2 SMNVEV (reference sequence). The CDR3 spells CASSFGWGTGNTIYF. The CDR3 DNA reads TGTGCCAGCAGTTTTGGTTGGGGGACTGGAAACACCATATATTTT.

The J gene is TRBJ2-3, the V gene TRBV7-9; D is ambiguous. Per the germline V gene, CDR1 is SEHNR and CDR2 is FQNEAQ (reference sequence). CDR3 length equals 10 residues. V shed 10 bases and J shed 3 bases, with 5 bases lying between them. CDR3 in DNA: TGTGCCATCAGGACAGATACGCAGTATTTT. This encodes CAIRTDTQYF.

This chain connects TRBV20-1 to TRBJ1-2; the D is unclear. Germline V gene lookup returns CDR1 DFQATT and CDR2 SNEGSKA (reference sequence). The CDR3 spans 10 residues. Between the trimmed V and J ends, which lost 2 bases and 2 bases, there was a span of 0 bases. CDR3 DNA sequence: TGCAGTGCTAGAAACTATGGCTACACCTTC. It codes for CSARNYGYTF.

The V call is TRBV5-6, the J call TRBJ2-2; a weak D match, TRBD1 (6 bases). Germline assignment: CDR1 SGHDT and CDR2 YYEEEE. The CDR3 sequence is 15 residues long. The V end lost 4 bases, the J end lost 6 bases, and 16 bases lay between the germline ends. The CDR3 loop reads CASSVQGRISGELFF. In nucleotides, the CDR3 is TGTGCCAGCAGCGTGCAGGGGAGAATTTCCGGGGAGCTGTTTTTT.